This T cell receptor (beta chain) originates from a study of cytotoxic CD8 clonotypes in ibrutinib-treated CLL (dated by TCRdb to the early 2020s). Looking at the study overall: In this cohort, around 15 patients were treatment-naive and 11 to 12 were relapsed/refractory, while fewer than 18 had unmutated IGHV. Responses were partial in roughly 25 patients and complete in 2; after median approximately 69 months follow-up, around 15 stayed in remission and about twelve progressed. Response samples were taken after a median of 12 months on treatment, ranging from about 6 to 40 months. On average, each sample had roughly 260,000 productive templates and under 95,000 productive rearrangements. Longitudinal samples were obtainable from about 30% of the roughly 86 participants in the trial. Cryopreserved peripheral blood mononuclear cells were obtained prior to treatment, at the time of response, and at either disease progression or sustained remission. Patients were still on ibrutinib when every remission and progressive disease sample was collected.

A note on this clone: Its antigen specificity is not known. No base quality information exists; no much larger clone differs at one position.

A MiSeq instrument was used for deep resolution sequencing, which targeted depths ranging from 1 in 1 million up to 1 in 200,000 T cells, with coverage averaging 10x for each clonotype. TCR beta libraries were generated with the immunoSEQ hsTCRB Kit. As for the original processing: Data were analyzed with ImmunoSEQ Data Assistant and ImmunoSEQ Analyzer, with V, D and J genes assigned per IMGT definitions. Clonality was computed as one minus normalized Shannon entropy of productive rearrangement frequencies, ranging from 0 to 1. Public clonotype analysis was restricted to overrepresented clonotypes comprising at least 0.05% of each patient's repertoire. More than ten age-matched healthy donor repertoires from immuneACCESS were used as controls for clonality. Drawn from immuneACCESS, this table holds only the in-frame rearrangements with V and J called that TCRdb kept. Clones are partly lost; checked studies trace under half to an unresolved V gene and leave the rest unexplained. V and J calls and clone size are those listed in that table; D and trimming were worked out from the DNA. This sample has over 200,000 clones in its table, and approximately 75% of those were observed once. The top ten hold approximately 10% of the sample.

Per the publication, the time point label means: 12 months on ibrutinib. Approximately 2 micrograms of genomic DNA were extracted from cryopreserved PBMCs for TCR beta library preparation. Longitudinal blood samples from CLL patients on ibrutinib monotherapy were analyzed using high-throughput TCR beta sequencing. The patients took part in an open-label, single-center phase 2 trial of ibrutinib monotherapy. Study-wide conclusions, independent of this receptor: Clonality increased at ibrutinib response, stayed stable in sustained remission, and fell back toward baseline at progression. Public clonotypes were rare and either shrank or stayed stable during treatment, and the rise in clonality at ibrutinib response reflected expansion of private clonotypes. Sampling times were not matched between sustained-remission and progressing patients, and lymph node repertoires were not studied. At baseline, clonality was higher than in age-matched healthy donors and showed a strong correlation with circulating CD8+ T-cell counts.

V is pruned by 4 bases and J by 6 bases, leaving 11 bases of the junction without a gene match. Spanning cysteine to phenylalanine, the CDR3 consists of 16 amino acids. The kept DNA is CDR3 alone, 48 bases in frame from the first base. The germline V gene (reference sequence) supplies CDR1 SEHNR and CDR2 FQNEAQ. This material consisted of PBMCs, taken after 12 months of ibrutinib treatment. The sequence is built from TRBV7-9 and TRBJ2-7; 11 central nucleotides agree with TRBD1. The clonotype comes from a human donor with chronic lymphocytic leukemia. The CDR3 region: CASSYALRTGGLEQYF. Read as DNA, the sequence is TGTGCCAGCAGCTACGCCCTCCGGACAGGGGGCCTCGAGCAGTACTTC.